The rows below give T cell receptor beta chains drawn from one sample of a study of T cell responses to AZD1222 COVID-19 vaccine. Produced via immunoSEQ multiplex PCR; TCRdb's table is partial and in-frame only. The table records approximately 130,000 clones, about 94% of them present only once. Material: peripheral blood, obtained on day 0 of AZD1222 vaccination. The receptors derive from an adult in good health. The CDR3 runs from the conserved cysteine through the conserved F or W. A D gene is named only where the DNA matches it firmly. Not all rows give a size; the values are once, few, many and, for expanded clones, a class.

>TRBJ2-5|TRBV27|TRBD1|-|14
TGTGCCAGCAGTAACCTGGGACAGGGCTGGACCCAGTACTTC
CASSNLGQGWTQYF
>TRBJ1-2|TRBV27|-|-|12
TGTGCCAGCAGTTTATCAGGGACCGGCTACACCTTC
CASSLSGTGYTF
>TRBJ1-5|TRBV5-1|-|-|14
TGCGCCAGCAGCTTGGAGGTCAGGGCCCAGCCCCAGCATTTT
CASSLEVRAQPQHF
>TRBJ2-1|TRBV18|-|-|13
TGTGCCAGCTCATCCTCAGGGTACAATGAGCAGTTCTTC
CASSSSGYNEQFF
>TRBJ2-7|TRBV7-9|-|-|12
TGTGCCAGCAGCTTTGGCGTCTACGAGCAGTACTTC
CASSFGVYEQYF
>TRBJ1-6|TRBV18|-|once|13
TGTGCCAGCTCACTCGACGGGTATTCACCCCTCCACTTT
CASSLDGYSPLHF
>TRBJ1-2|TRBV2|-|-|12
TGTGCCAGCATGAAACTTATGAGTGGCTACACCTTC
CASMKLMSGYTF
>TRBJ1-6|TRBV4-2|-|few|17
TGTGCCAGCAGCCAAGGCGTGGCGACAGGCCCCAGTTCACCCCTCCACTTT
CASSQGVATGPSSPLHF
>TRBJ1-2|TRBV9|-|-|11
TGTGCCAGCAGCGGCCTTTCGGGCTACACCTTC
CASSGLSGYTF
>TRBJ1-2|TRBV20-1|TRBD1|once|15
TGCAGTGCTAGTCCTTTTTCAGGGGGCCCGGACGGCTACACCTTC
CSASPFSGGPDGYTF
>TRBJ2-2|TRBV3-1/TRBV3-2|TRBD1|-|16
TGTGCCAGCAGCCAATTGAGGGACAGGGCCACCGGGGAGCTGTTTTTT
CASSQLRDRATGELFF
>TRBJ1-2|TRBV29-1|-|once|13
TGCAGCGTTGAATATGGAGGGGGTTATGGCTACACCTTC
CSVEYGGGYGYTF
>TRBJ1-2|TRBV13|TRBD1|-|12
TGTGCCAGCAGCGCCACAGGGGTTGGCTACACCTTC
CASSATGVGYTF
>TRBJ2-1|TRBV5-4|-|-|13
TGTGCCAGCAGCTTTCGGGGGGCCCATGAGCAGTTCTTC
CASSFRGAHEQFF
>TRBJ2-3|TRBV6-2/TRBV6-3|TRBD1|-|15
TGTGCCAGCAGTTACTGGACAGGGCAGACAGATACGCAGTATTTT
CASSYWTGQTDTQYF
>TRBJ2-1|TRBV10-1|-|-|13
TGCGCCAGCAGTGATCCGGGAAACAATGAGCAGTTCTTC
CASSDPGNNEQFF
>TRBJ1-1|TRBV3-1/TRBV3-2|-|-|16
TGTGCCAGCAGCCAAGATCTCGGATACTCAAGCGCTGAAGCTTTCTTT
CASSQDLGYSSAEAFF
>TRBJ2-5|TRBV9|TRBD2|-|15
TGTGCCAGCAGCGTGCTGAGCGGGGGGATGGAGACCCAGTACTTC
CASSVLSGGMETQYF
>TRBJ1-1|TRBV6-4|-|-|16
TGTGCCAGCAGTGCCCTTGACGGAATCCCTGGCACTGAAGCTTTCTTT
CASSALDGIPGTEAFF
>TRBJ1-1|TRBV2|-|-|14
TGTGCCAGCAGCACGGGCGGGTTGGTTACTGAAGCTTTCTTT
CASSTGGLVTEAFF